The 7 T cell receptor beta chains below come from one sample, sequenced in a study of blood T cell repertoires in COVID-19 (dated by TCRdb to between 2020 and 2021). Preparation of the library involved the immunoSEQ multiplex PCR assay. TCRdb provides this immuneACCESS table in a form limited to in-frame rearrangements. Some clones are lacking; in checked studies, under half of them reflect an unresolved V gene, and why the rest are absent is not known. The sample table shows 140,000 to 150,000 clones, and about nine tenths are seen once. Approximately 0.95% of the sample lies in the top ten. The sample taken for sequencing was peripheral blood. Every receptor here comes from a woman aged 45-65 years with acute or convalescent COVID-19.

The chain couples TRBV19 to TRBJ2-7; a possible D gene is TRBD1 (5 bases). Trimming removed 4 bases at V and 4 bases at J, with 14 bases between. CDR1 is LNHDA, CDR2 SQIVND, per germline (reference sequence). This CDR3 is 14 amino acids long. Written as DNA, the CDR3 is TGTGCCAGTAGTACCACCCCATCAGGGTACGAGCAGTACTTC. This sequence encodes CASSTTPSGYEQYF.

This clone was detected only a few times. The gene calls are TRBV11-3 and TRBJ1-1; the D gene is possibly TRBD1 (5 bases). The germline V and J ends were trimmed by 3 bases and 3 bases, with 8 bases remaining between them. Looked up from germline, CDR1 is SGHNT and CDR2 is YENEEA. CDR3 length equals 13 residues. CDR3 amino acids: CASSLEGDTEAFF. DNA of the CDR3: TGTGCCAGCAGCTTGGAAGGGGACACTGAAGCTTTCTTT.

The gene calls are TRBV6-5 and TRBJ2-1, with 9 bases that match TRBD1. This CDR3 contains 12 residues. The V gene end was trimmed by 7 bases and the J gene end by 9 bases; junction bases not matched to a gene: 4. The germline V gene encodes CDR1 MNHEY and CDR2 SVGAGI. This chain's CDR3 is CASTTGGGEQFF. CDR3 in DNA: TGTGCCAGCACCACAGGGGGCGGTGAGCAGTTCTTC.

The chain employs TRBV30 and TRBJ2-7; 9 bases map to TRBD2. The J segment lost 0 bases and the V segment lost 7 bases, leaving 7 bases of the junction unmatched. The CDR3 loop spans 14 amino acids. Germline V lookup: CDR1 GTSNPN, CDR2 SVGIG (reference sequence). In DNA, the CDR3 is TGTGCCTCATCTCTAGCGGGAAGCTCCTACGAGCAGTACTTC. As protein: CASSLAGSSYEQYF.

This clone was recorded once. The V and J genes are TRBV18 and TRBJ2-1; a possible D gene is TRBD1 (6 bases). CDR3 length: 13 amino acids. V lost 3 bases and J 7 bases, leaving 10 bases between the germline ends. The V gene's germline CDR1 is KGHSH and CDR2 LQKENI. In DNA form, the CDR3 reads TGTGCCAGCTCACCCAGGGGTTCGAATGAGCAGTTCTTC. Its protein is CASSPRGSNEQFF.

V gene TRBV12-3 or TRBV12-4 combines with J gene TRBJ2-1; D may be TRBD2 (6 bases). Trimming took off 7 bases at V and 7 bases at J, with 11 bases between the two ends. The CDR3 is 12 residues long. The CDR3 region has the DNA TGTGCCAGCACGCGGGACCGGAATGAGCAGTTCTTC. This translates into CASTRDRNEQFF.

V gene TRBV30 combines with J gene TRBJ1-1, with D unresolved. The CDR3 runs 14 residues. CDR1 GTSNPN and CDR2 SVGIG come from the germline V gene (reference sequence). V was trimmed by 0 bases and J by 2 bases, leaving 10 bases between them. CDR3 loop: CAWSVLPGNTEAFF. CDR3 bases: TGTGCCTGGAGTGTACTTCCAGGAAACACTGAAGCTTTCTTT.